Listed below are T cell receptor beta chains from one sample, sequenced in a study of shared clonotypes between healthy human individuals. The method was immunoSEQ multiplex PCR; TCRdb's version includes in-frame clones alone and lacks a portion of them. This table holds 600,000 to 750,000 clones, approximately 79% found once. Sequenced: memory CD4+ T cells sorted from blood. All receptors come from a woman in her twenties or thirties in good health. CDR3s include the opening cysteine and the closing phenylalanine or tryptophan. A D gene is named only where the DNA matches it firmly. Not every row has a clone size; where given, it reads once, few, many or a size class.

D gene	V gene	clone size	J gene	CDR3 DNA	CDR3 protein
TRBD1	TRBV4-2	-	TRBJ2-5	TGTGCCAGCAGCCAAAGTGGGGACAGGGGGGAGACCCAGTACTTC	CASSQSGDRGETQYF
-	TRBV25-1	-	TRBJ2-1	TGTGCCAGCAGTGATGCCGCAAATGAGCAGTTCTTC	CASSDAANEQFF
TRBD2	TRBV7-9	-	TRBJ2-5	TGTGCCAGCAGCTTAGGTGGCGGGAGGGCCATTGGGACCCAGTACTTC	CASSLGGGRAIGTQYF
-	TRBV18	-	TRBJ2-7	TGTGCCAGCTCACCCACAGGTGGGCACGAGCAGTACTTC	CASSPTGGHEQYF
-	TRBV5-1	-	TRBJ1-4	TGCGCCAGCAGAGCAGGAGGGAGTAATGAAAAACTGTTTTTT	CASRAGGSNEKLFF
-	TRBV15	-	TRBJ2-3	TGTGCCACCAGCAGAGCAGGCTTCGCAGATACGCAGTATTTT	CATSRAGFADTQYF
TRBD2	TRBV7-9	-	TRBJ2-3	TGTGCCAGCAGACCCGCGGTAGCGGGAGGTAGAGATACGCAGTATTTT	CASRPAVAGGRDTQYF
-	TRBV28	-	TRBJ2-7	TGTGCCAGCAGCCCGGGACCGACCTACGAGCAGTACTTC	CASSPGPTYEQYF
-	TRBV6-6	-	TRBJ1-5	TGTGCCAGCAGTCACAACAGGGAGGGTAATCAGCCCCAGCATTTT	CASSHNREGNQPQHF
-	TRBV30	few	TRBJ1-4	TGTGCCTGGAGTCCGCAGCGTAATGAAAAACTGTTTTTT	CAWSPQRNEKLFF
TRBD1	TRBV10-1	once	TRBJ2-1	TGCGCCAGCAGTGAGTCGACTCTGGGGAGGGACAGGGCCTACAATGAGCAGTTCTTC	CASSESTLGRDRAYNEQFF
TRBD2	TRBV19	-	TRBJ2-1	TGTGCCAGTAGTACCTCTAGCGGGGACAATGAGCAGTTCTTC	CASSTSSGDNEQFF
TRBD1	TRBV19	-	TRBJ1-4	TGTGCCAGTAGTATAGAGACGACAGGGATCCCTACTCTGGGAAAAACTGTTTTT	CASSIETTGIPTLGKTVF
-	TRBV4-2	-	TRBJ1-3	TGTGCCAGCAGCCCGGCAGGGTCCTCTGGAAACACCATATATTTT	CASSPAGSSGNTIYF
-	TRBV18	-	TRBJ1-1	TGTGCCAGCTCCACCAACTCCCAGGGAACGTGGGGGACTGAAGCTTTCTTT	CASSTNSQGTWGTEAFF
-	TRBV14	-	TRBJ2-7	TGTGCCAGCAGCCAAGACCAAATCTCCTACGAGCAGTACTTC	CASSQDQISYEQYF
-	TRBV2	-	TRBJ2-2	TGTGCCAGCAGTCCACTGGGACTTAACACCGGGGAGCTGTTTTTT	CASSPLGLNTGELFF
-	TRBV4-1	-	TRBJ1-3	TGCGCCAGCAGCCAACCGGGATCTAGGGTCAACACCATATATTTT	CASSQPGSRVNTIYF
-	TRBV14	-	TRBJ1-6	TGTGCCAGCAGCCAAACCCCAGGGTATAATTCACCCCTCCACTTT	CASSQTPGYNSPLHF
-	TRBV11-2	-	TRBJ2-1	TGTGCCAGCAGCCCATCATACAATGAGCAGTTCTTC	CASSPSYNEQFF
-	TRBV18	-	TRBJ2-7	TGTGCCAGCTCACCGACTAGTTCGTCCTACGAGCAGTACTTC	CASSPTSSSYEQYF